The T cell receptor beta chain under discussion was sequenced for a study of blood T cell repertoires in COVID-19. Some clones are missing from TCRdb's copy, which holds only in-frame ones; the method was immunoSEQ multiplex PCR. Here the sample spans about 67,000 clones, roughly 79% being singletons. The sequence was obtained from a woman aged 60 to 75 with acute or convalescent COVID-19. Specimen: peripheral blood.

Here the CDR3 DNA reads TGTGCCAGCAGCTTACAGGGAGTTAGCACTGAAGCTTTCTTT. It is translated as CASSLQGVSTEAFF. The V gene is TRBV5-4, the J gene TRBJ1-1, with a possible D match to TRBD1 (6 bases). This CDR3 comprises 14 residues. Per the germline V gene, CDR1 is SGHNT and CDR2 is YYREEE (reference sequence). V lost 2 bases, J lost 4 bases, and 12 bases lay in between.